This T cell receptor (beta chain) was sequenced for a study of cytomegalovirus exposure and HLA in healthy donors. The junction had 1 base not matched to a gene; V was cut back by 5 bases and J by 6 bases. This CDR3 is 14 amino acids long. Germline lookup yields CDR1 SGHTA and CDR2 FQGNSA. PCR employed 60 Vbeta and 13 Jbeta primers. Sequencing used immunoSEQ multiplex PCR; TCRdb keeps in-frame clones, though not all of them. This table holds 160,000 or so clones, around 82% found once. This clone was seen a handful of times. The rearrangement uses TRBV7-2 and TRBJ2-1; 13 bases align to TRBD2. The sample was PBMCs. This clonotype was sampled from a woman in her fifties or sixties in good health and CMV-seropositive. The CDR3 DNA follows: TGTGCCAGCAGCACTAGCGGGGGGGCCAATGAGCAGTTCTTC. This sequence encodes CASSTSGGANEQFF.